Below, 29 T cell receptor beta chains from the same sample are listed, as sequenced in a study of CD8 T cells in ankylosing spondylitis. Regarding the study as a whole: Seemingly characteristic of ankylosing spondylitis blood was a TCR beta motif consisting of under 10 highly homologous variants.

These TCRs' antigens remain unknown. TCRdb passed the 5' RACE reads through MiXCR, listing each CDR3 protein once. The sample consists of 750,000 to 850,000 distinct CDR3 sequences, about 10% of them appearing once. Material: blood, either unsorted or a sorted T cell fraction (not recorded which). The origin of the receptors is a male donor with ankylosing spondylitis.

This clonotype was detected a few times. The rearrangement joins TRBV5-6 to TRBJ2-5, with TRBD2 identical over 9 bases. The CDR3 contains 19 residues. V was clipped by 4 bases and J by 5 bases; unmatched bases: 21. Per the germline V gene, CDR1 is SGHDT and CDR2 is YYEEEE. CDR3 sequence: CASSHRFGAGGPVRETQYF. CDR3 bases: TGTGCCAGCAGCCACCGTTTTGGGGCGGGAGGGCCGGTTCGTGAGACCCAGTACTTC.

V and J are TRBV10-3 and TRBJ2-1, with D tentatively TRBD2 (6 bases). Trimming removed 2 bases from V and 8 bases from J, with 13 bases in between. CDR3 length: 14 amino acids. The V gene's germline CDR1 is ENHRY and CDR2 SYGVKD. The CDR3 nucleotides read TGTGCCATCAGTGAGAGTACTAGCATCGATGAGCAGTTCTTC. Amino acids: CAISESTSIDEQFF.

The J gene is TRBJ1-1, the V gene TRBV19, with 7 positions matching TRBD1. The CDR3 covers 15 residues. Germline V gene data show CDR1 as LNHDA and CDR2 as SQIVND (reference sequence). J lost 4 bases, V lost 4 bases, and 9 bases had no gene match. This CDR3 is CASSRDSAFGTEAFF. The CDR3 bases are TGTGCCAGTAGTAGGGACAGTGCATTCGGCACTGAAGCTTTCTTT.

J is TRBJ1-1 and V is TRBV28; 8 bases are shared with TRBD1. Germline CDR1 is MDHEN and CDR2 is SYDVKM. The CDR3 covers 15 residues. V lost 6 bases, J lost 2 bases, and 8 bases stayed unmatched. The DNA of the CDR3 is TGTGCCAGCAGACGGACAGGGACTATTAACACTGAAGCTTTCTTT. Its translation: CASRRTGTINTEAFF.

This chain links TRBV5-1 with TRBJ2-1; the D gene is possibly TRBD1 (6 bases). This CDR3 is 14 amino acids long. With 4 bases removed from V and 5 bases from J, the gap between germline ends came to 13 bases. Germline loops: CDR1 SGHRS, CDR2 YFSETQ. CDR3 nucleotide sequence: TGCGCCAGCAGCCAAGTAACAGGGAACAATGAGCAGTTCTTC. Protein sequence: CASSQVTGNNEQFF.

This clonotype was seen a handful of times. V and J are TRBV20-1 and TRBJ2-7, with TRBD1 as a possible D gene (7 bases). Trimming took 5 bases from V and 2 from J, leaving 13 bases between them. The CDR3 contains 13 residues. Germline loops: CDR1 DFQATT, CDR2 SNEGSKA (reference sequence). DNA for the CDR3: TGCAGTGCTTCCCCCAGGGGGGCCTACGAGCAGTACTTC. Translation: CSASPRGAYEQYF.

This clonotype came up a few times. This chain links TRBV7-9 with TRBJ2-1, with TRBD2 matching 7 bases. CDR3 length equals 16 residues. Germline CDR1 and CDR2: SEHNR and FQNEAQ (reference sequence). J gave up 5 bases and V 5 bases, and 12 bases lay outside the gene matches. The chain's CDR3 is CASSPSGVGVDNEQFF. CDR3 sequence (DNA): TGTGCCAGCAGCCCGAGCGGGGTCGGAGTTGACAATGAGCAGTTCTTC. Complete variable domain (other parts from reference TRBV7-9 and TRBJ2-1): DTGVSQNPRHKITKRGQNVTFRCDPISEHNRLYWYRQTLGQGPEFLTYFQNEAQLEKSRLLSDRFSAERPKGSFSTLEIQRTEQGDSAMYLCASSPSGVGVDNEQFFGPGTRLTVL.

This clonotype has more than one count but fewer than ten. The V call is TRBV5-1, the J call TRBJ1-1, with D possibly TRBD1 on 5 matching bases. The V end was cut by 1 base, the J end by 4 bases, with 11 bases between. CDR1 SGHRS and CDR2 YFSETQ come from the germline V gene. CDR3 length: 14 amino acids. For the CDR3, the DNA is TGCGCCAGCAGCTTGAGACCGGGGCCCACTGAAGCTTTCTTT. Its translation: CASSLRPGPTEAFF.

A few counts support this clonotype. The chain employs TRBV10-3 and TRBJ2-7, with 10 bases aligning to TRBD1. This CDR3 spans 13 amino acids. Unmatched junction bases numbered 6, after V lost 4 bases and J lost 9 bases. CDR1 and CDR2 (germline): ENHRY, SYGVKD. The CDR3 nucleotides are TGTGCCATCAGTGGCGGGACAGGGGACGGGCAGTACTTC. Its translation: CAISGGTGDGQYF.

The chain couples TRBV24-1 to TRBJ2-2; D perhaps matches TRBD2 (6 bases). This CDR3 contains 16 residues. Per the germline V gene, CDR1 is KGHDR and CDR2 is SFDVKD. The ends were cut back, 3 bases at V and 4 bases at J, with 14 bases in the middle. CDR3 region: CATSDPGGVATGELFF. In DNA form, the CDR3 reads TGTGCCACCAGTGATCCTGGAGGGGTGGCCACCGGGGAGCTGTTTTTT.

The CDR3 protein is CASSQDTVTETQYF. CDR3 coding DNA: TGCGCCAGCAGCCAAGATACCGTAACGGAGACCCAGTACTTC. This chain links TRBV4-3 with TRBJ2-5; no reliable D call. The V gene lost 0 bases and the J gene lost 5 bases, with 10 bases spanning the gap. The CDR3 sequence is 14 residues long. In germline, CDR1 is LGHNA, CDR2 YSLEER.

V is TRBV19 and J is TRBJ2-1; D unclear. V was cut by 4 bases and J by 4 bases, with 14 bases left in between. Germline CDR1 is LNHDA and CDR2 is SQIVND (reference sequence). This CDR3 is built from 15 residues. CDR3 protein: CASSSVRRQYNEQFF. The CDR3 bases are TGTGCCAGTAGTAGCGTCAGAAGACAATACAATGAGCAGTTCTTC.

This clonotype was detected only a few times. The CDR3 bases are TGCGCCAGCAGCCCCCGAGGAGGGGGTTCAACAGATACGCAGTATTTT. Protein: CASSPRGGGSTDTQYF. This sequence joins TRBV5-1 and TRBJ2-3, with D tentatively TRBD1 or TRBD2 (6 bases each). In germline, CDR1 is SGHRS, CDR2 YFSETQ. V was cut by 4 bases and J by 3 bases, with 18 bases left in between. The CDR3 runs to 16 residues.

Ten or more counts support this clonotype. V gene TRBV29-1 combines with J gene TRBJ1-1, with D possibly TRBD1 on 6 matching bases. V was trimmed by 4 bases and J by 1 base, leaving 10 bases between them. The germline gives CDR1 SQVTM, CDR2 ANQGSEA. CDR3 size: 13 residues. Here the CDR3 DNA reads TGCAGCGTTGGGGGGCCGGGGAACACTGAAGCTTTCTTT. Protein: CSVGGPGNTEAFF.

This clonotype has just a few counts. The rearrangement joins TRBV29-1 to TRBJ2-3; 12 bases map to TRBD2. Germline V gives CDR1 SQVTM, CDR2 ANQGSEA. V lost 4 bases, J lost 4 bases, and 6 bases stayed unmatched. The CDR3 totals 15 residues. The CDR3 DNA follows: TGCAGCGTTGTAGGGCTAGCGGGAGGGTCAGATACGCAGTATTTT. Residues: CSVVGLAGGSDTQYF.

This clonotype has just a few counts. The chain links TRBV24-1 to TRBJ1-5, with 9 bases that match TRBD1. Germline-derived CDR1 and CDR2 are KGHDR and SFDVKD. The length of the CDR3 is 13 residues. The V and J ends lost 10 bases and 6 bases, in that order; junction bases with no gene match: 6. The CDR3 reads CATGQGTGQPQHF. The CDR3 coding sequence is TGTGCCACGGGACAGGGTACGGGTCAGCCCCAGCATTTT.

This clonotype was found a few times. The rearrangement uses TRBV20-1 and TRBJ2-3, with D perhaps TRBD2 (7 bases). The length of the CDR3 is 14 residues. CDR1 DFQATT and CDR2 SNEGSKA come from the germline V gene (reference sequence). V was trimmed by 5 bases and J by 5 bases, leaving 17 bases between them. The CDR3 here is CSAQFGGREDTQYF. For the CDR3, the DNA is TGCAGTGCTCAGTTCGGGGGGCGAGAAGATACGCAGTATTTT.

Only a few counts were recorded for this clonotype. V gene TRBV29-1 combines with J gene TRBJ2-5, with a tentative D call TRBD1 (8 bases). Germline CDR1 and CDR2: SQVTM and ANQGSEA. CDR3 size: 13 residues. V was shortened by 0 bases and J by 5 bases, with 10 bases between the two germline ends. CDR3 sequence (DNA): TGCAGCGTTGAAGAACAGGGGGGGGAGACCCAGTACTTC. Translating it yields CSVEEQGGETQYF.

At least ten counts were recorded for this clonotype. The gene calls are TRBV15 and TRBJ2-1, with 7 bases identical to TRBD1. From germline, CDR1 is LNHNV and CDR2 YYDKDF (reference sequence). Germline trimming cut 0 bases from V and 10 bases from J; bases unmatched to any gene: 12. The CDR3 is 16 residues long. CDR3 in amino acids: CATSRDPLDRAWEQFF. The CDR3 DNA reads as TGTGCCACCAGCAGAGATCCCCTTGACAGGGCCTGGGAGCAGTTCTTC.

This clonotype was counted many times. The V and J genes are TRBV4-2 and TRBJ1-5; D unresolved. The CDR3 contains 14 residues. Trimming stripped 1 base from V and 5 bases from J, with 9 bases between. Germline V lookup: CDR1 LGHNA, CDR2 YNFKEQ. The CDR3 reads CASSQGIRDQPQHF. The CDR3 DNA reads as TGTGCCAGCAGCCAAGGTATTAGGGATCAGCCCCAGCATTTT.

The chain employs TRBV12-3 or TRBV12-4 and TRBJ2-7; 11 bases fit TRBD2. The CDR3 is 15 amino acids. The V segment lost 1 base and the J segment 6 bases; nucleotides outside the gene matches: 5. CDR3 in DNA: TGTGCCAGCAGTTTAGGTACTAGCGGGGGCAGCGAGCAGTACTTC. This translates into CASSLGTSGGSEQYF.

This clonotype has more than one count but fewer than ten. The V gene is TRBV9, the J gene TRBJ2-6; D remains ambiguous. The CDR3 is 15 amino acids. The germline gives CDR1 SGDLS, CDR2 YYNGEE. V gave up 0 bases and J gave up 2 bases, with 6 bases separating them. CDR3 DNA: TGTGCCAGCAGCGTAGGGGTCCCTGGGGCCAACGTCCTGACTTTC. Amino acid sequence: CASSVGVPGANVLTF. Full variable domain (missing parts from reference TRBV9 and TRBJ2-6): DSGVTQTPKHLITATGQRVTLRCSPRSGDLSVYWYQQSLDQGLQFLIQYYNGEERAKGNILERFSAQQFPDLHSELNLSSLELGDSALYFCASSVGVPGANVLTFGAGSRLTVL.

The chain links TRBV2 to TRBJ1-5; 9 positions agree with TRBD1. Per the germline V gene, CDR1 is SNHLY and CDR2 is FYNNEI. The junction had 6 bases not matched to a gene; V was cut back by 5 bases and J by 7 bases. The CDR3 extends over 14 amino acids. CDR3 sequence reads: CASSLGQGRQPQHF. CDR3 sequence (DNA): TGTGCCAGCAGTCTCGGACAGGGGAGGCAGCCCCAGCATTTT.

In this sample, this clonotype turned up a few times. The chain carries TRBV6-1 and TRBJ2-6; D is perhaps TRBD1 or TRBD2 (7 bases each). CDR3 length equals 16 residues. V shed 5 bases and J shed 3 bases, with 14 bases lying between them. CDR1 and CDR2 (germline): MNHNS, SASEGT. DNA for the CDR3: TGTGCCAGCAGTCAGACAGGGAGGGTTGGGGCCAACGTCCTGACTTTC. Its protein product is CASSQTGRVGANVLTF.

This clonotype has only a few counts. The gene calls are TRBV12-3 or TRBV12-4 and TRBJ1-2, with TRBD1 matching over 8 bases. The V gene end was trimmed by 10 bases and the J gene end by 7 bases; junction bases not matched to a gene: 5. This CDR3 region has 11 residues. The CDR3 sequence is CATGGDRGYTF. The CDR3 bases are TGTGCCACAGGGGGCGATCGTGGCTACACCTTC.

Only a few counts were recorded for this clonotype. The germline gene is not matched at one end of the junction; a read error may be the cause. This chain joins TRBV7-9 and TRBJ1-2; D call uncertain. The CDR3 is made up of 13 amino acids. Germline CDR1 SEHNR, CDR2 FQNEAQ (reference sequence). The CDR3 is CASSLEGPGGYTF. CDR3 nucleotide sequence: TGTGCCAGCAGTTTAGAGGGTCCGGGAGGCTACACCTTC.

This clonotype was detected a few times. The genes are TRBV5-1 and TRBJ2-3; TRBD1 matches at 7 bases. This CDR3 has 14 residues. J was trimmed by 1 base and V by 7 bases; bases with no gene match: 6. Per germline, CDR1 SGHRS and CDR2 YFSETQ. The CDR3 is CASFETGGTDTQYF. For the CDR3, the DNA is TGCGCCAGCTTCGAAACAGGGGGCACAGATACGCAGTATTTT.

This clonotype was found a few times. V usage is TRBV13 and J usage is TRBJ2-1; 7 nucleotides agree with TRBD2. The ends lost 5 bases at V and 9 bases at J; junction bases unmatched: 10. Germline lookup yields CDR1 PRHDT and CDR2 FYEKMQ (reference sequence). The CDR3 length is 14 residues. The CDR3 protein is CASSPGEGTGEQFF. The CDR3 nucleotides read TGTGCCAGCAGCCCGGGGGAGGGTACAGGTGAGCAGTTCTTC.

This clonotype was counted at least ten times. The rearrangement links TRBV29-1 to TRBJ2-7; D gene uncertain. Germline assignment: CDR1 SQVTM and CDR2 ANQGSEA. This CDR3 contains 11 residues. The CDR3 here is CSISYSYEQYF. For the CDR3, the DNA is TGCAGTATCTCTTACTCCTACGAGCAGTACTTC.